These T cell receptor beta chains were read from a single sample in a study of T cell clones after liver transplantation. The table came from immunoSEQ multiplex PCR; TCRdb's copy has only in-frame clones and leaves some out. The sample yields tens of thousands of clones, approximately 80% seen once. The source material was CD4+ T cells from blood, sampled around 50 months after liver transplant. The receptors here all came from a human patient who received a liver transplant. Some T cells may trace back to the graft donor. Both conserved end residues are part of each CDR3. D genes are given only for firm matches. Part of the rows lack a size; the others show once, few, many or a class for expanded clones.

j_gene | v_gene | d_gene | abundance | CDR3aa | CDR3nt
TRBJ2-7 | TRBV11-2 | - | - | CASSPPRGWRVPSYEQYF | TGTGCCAGCAGCCCCCCCCGGGGCTGGCGGGTGCCCTCCTACGAGCAGTACTTC
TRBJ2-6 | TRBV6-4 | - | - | CASSRKSDPSGANVLTF | TGTGCCAGCAGTCGGAAGTCCGATCCCTCTGGGGCCAACGTCCTGACTTTC
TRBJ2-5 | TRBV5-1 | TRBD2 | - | CASSQPGLAGGPQETQYF | TGCGCCAGCAGCCAGCCGGGACTAGCGGGGGGCCCCCAAGAGACCCAGTACTTC
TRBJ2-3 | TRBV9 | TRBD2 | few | CASSVRLAGGSGPDTQYF | TGTGCCAGCAGCGTACGACTAGCGGGAGGTTCTGGGCCAGATACGCAGTATTTT
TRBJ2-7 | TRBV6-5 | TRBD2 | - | CASHASGGAYEQYF | TGTGCCAGCCATGCTAGCGGGGGGGCCTACGAGCAGTACTTC
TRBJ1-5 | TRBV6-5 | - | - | CASSPTGANQPQHF | TGTGCCAGCAGCCCTACGGGGGCCAATCAGCCCCAGCATTTT
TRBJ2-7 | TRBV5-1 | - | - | CASRGAGNAYEQYF | TGCGCCAGCAGGGGAGCCGGGAACGCCTACGAGCAGTACTTC
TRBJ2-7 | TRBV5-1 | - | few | CASSDRVGGLEQYF | TGCGCCAGCAGCGATCGGGTCGGGGGGCTCGAGCAGTACTTC
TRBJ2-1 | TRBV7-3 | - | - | CASSIAGTSNNEQFF | TGTGCCAGCAGCATCGCCGGGACTTCCAACAATGAGCAGTTCTTC
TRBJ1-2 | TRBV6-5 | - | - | CASSYVRQNGYTF | TGTGCCAGCAGTTACGTTCGACAAAATGGCTACACCTTC